Here is one TCR beta chain with its context. The material for each subset, its genomic DNA, was split evenly across several immunoSEQ plates. The assay was immunoSEQ multiplex PCR, and TCRdb's table has in-frame clones only and misses some. The sample comprises about 470,000 clones, about 76% of which are singletons, and approximately 13% rests with the top ten. This sample was taken from a study of shared clonotypes between healthy human individuals. Adults of Caucasian background living in Nashville, Tennessee made up all donors. Specimen: PBMCs. The clonotype was recovered from a middle-aged woman in good health. Some clones in this sample may be carry-over from other donors' samples.

Here the CDR3 reads CASSRSRPYNEQFF. In nucleotides, the CDR3 is TGCGCCAGCAGTCGAAGTAGGCCATACAATGAGCAGTTCTTC. The V call is TRBV23-1, the J call TRBJ2-1; D unclear. TRBV23-1 is marked as an open reading frame, function uncertain. V lost 4 bases to trimming and J lost 4 bases, with 11 bases between them. The CDR3 has 14 residues.